This TCR beta chain was obtained from a study of blood T cell repertoires in COVID-19. Background on the study: Acute and convalescent COVID-19 samples came from the United States, Italy and Spain.

Data came from immunoSEQ multiplex PCR; TCRdb stores just in-frame clones and leaves some out. The sample lists 250,000 to 300,000 clones; 84% were seen once. Those who participated ranged in age from roughly 18 to 100 years and resided in about two dozen US areas. The V end was cut by 5 bases, the J end by 5 bases, with 11 bases between. This CDR3 spans 13 amino acids. Germline V gene sequence: CDR1 SGHNT, CDR2 YYREEE (reference sequence). This sequence was found in a man aged 30 to 39 with acute COVID-19. The sequenced sample was PBMCs or T cells enriched from blood (not recorded which). V usage is TRBV5-4 and J usage is TRBJ2-1; tentative D call: TRBD1 (6 bases). The CDR3 loop is CASRRDTHNEQFF. DNA of the CDR3: TGTGCCAGCAGACGGGACACCCACAATGAGCAGTTCTTC.